The present TCR beta chain was sequenced within a study of T cell responses to AZD1222 COVID-19 vaccine. Trimming cost V 1 base and J 4 bases, with 8 bases left between them. CDR1 is SGHTA and CDR2 is FQGNSA in the germline V gene. There are 14 residues in the CDR3. Some clones are missing from TCRdb's copy, which holds only in-frame ones; the method was immunoSEQ multiplex PCR. The sample records about 80,000 clones, about 91% being singletons. Sequencing was performed on peripheral blood, taken 28 days after the second AZD1222 dose. The chain recombines TRBV7-2 with TRBJ2-1, with D tentatively TRBD2 (6 bases). The receptor was derived from an adult who received the AZD1222 COVID-19 vaccine. The DNA for the CDR3 is TGTGCCAGCAGCTTAGTTGGAGGGTACAATGAGCAGTTCTTC. It encodes CASSLVGGYNEQFF.